This T cell receptor beta chain appears in the sequencing data of a study of blood T cell repertoires in COVID-19. Study-wide background: COVID-19 samples collected from the United States, Italy and Spain covered acute and convalescent phases. In each case, the material was cDNA or gDNA derived from T cells, B-cell-depleted T cells, or PBMCs.

V shed 5 bases and J 5 bases; nucleotides not matched to a gene: 12. Germline V gene lookup returns CDR1 SGHVS and CDR2 FNYEAQ. The CDR3 extends over 16 amino acids. In the authors' workflow: Quantification of nucleated cells was approximated via reference gene primer amplification. The method was immunoSEQ multiplex PCR; TCRdb's version includes in-frame clones alone and lacks a portion of them. The DNA was the basis for D and trimming; V, J and clone size are from that table. The sample has roughly 130,000 clones, 90% seen once. The chain combines TRBV7-6 with TRBJ2-5, with 9 bases identical to TRBD2. The sample was peripheral blood. The TCR comes from a man between 50 and 59 years old with active COVID-19. The CDR3 bases are TGTGCCAGCAGCCACCAGCGGGGGGCCGGTAGGGAGACCCAGTACTTC. It translates to CASSHQRGAGRETQYF.